One T cell receptor beta chain is described in this entry. The target of this receptor is not known. Mismatch with germline at one junction end may stem from a read error. The sample comes from a study of T cell repertoires in cytomegalovirus infection (dated by TCRdb to the late 2010s). The study in broad terms: The peptide stimulations were aimed at well-studied HLA-B-restricted epitopes as well as recently identified HLA-C-restricted CMV epitopes, whose presentation resists viral immunomodulation. Because public TCR beta signatures pointed to carriage of CMV infection together with the matching HLA type, the HLA type of each donor mattered for the analysis.

Including the terminal cysteine and phenylalanine, the CDR3 comprises 17 residues. Just CDR3 DNA is preserved here, 51 bases in frame from base 1. CDR1 and CDR2 were assigned from the germline V gene (reference sequence) as SEHNR and FQNEAQ. TCRdb names Illumina HiSeq 1500 as the instrument used. The public sequencing data were trimmed at Q25 with fastp and processed into clonotypes with MiXCR by TCRdb, which kept only in-frame beta chains. Here each entry gathers all rows of one CDR3 protein and keeps the most common genes and DNA. This sample holds hundreds of thousands of distinct CDR3 sequences; roughly 36% were observed only once. Roughly 18% of the sample is held by the ten biggest clonotypes. The treatment or condition label, read with the paper, signifies: in vitro stimulation with specific CMV peptide epitopes to enrich CMV-specific T cells. Results the study describes overall, beyond this receptor: In both this cohort and an independent cohort of some 370 donors, the cumulative frequency of public TCR beta family members distinguished carriers of CMV infection plus the relevant HLA type. In the ex vivo response, HLA-C-restricted CMV-specific TCR beta clonotypes were dominant, and in two of eight donors the single most frequent clonotype came from this HLA-C-restricted group.

The V gene is TRBV7-9 and the J gene is TRBJ1-3, with the D gene not confidently named. The specimen comprised cultured PBMCs, sampled from culture after CMV antigen stimulation. The sequence was collected from a human donor in good health (CMV status not recorded). Some clones in this sample may be carry-over from other donors' samples. CDR3 reads: CASSLFQQLNSGNTTYF. The DNA sequence is given as TGTGCCAGCAGCTTATTCCAACAACTCAACTCTGGAAACACCACATATTTT.